The TCR beta chain described here comes from a study of shared clonotypes between healthy human individuals. This clone has a single count. What it recognizes is unknown. Deep was the level used in running the assay. The assay was immunoSEQ multiplex PCR, and TCRdb's table has in-frame clones only and misses some. The repertoire holds some 580,000 clones, with roughly 98% as singletons. V was cut by 5 bases and J by 4 bases, with 18 bases left in between. The CDR3 runs 16 residues. Findings and caveats of the study: Clonotypes shared by all four donors outscored non-shared clonotypes in generation probability.

CD45RO-negative cells were positively selected for CCR7, leaving out terminally differentiated effector memory CD45RA+ cells. Source material: naive CD8+ T cells sorted from blood. The sequence was collected from a man aged 25-40 years in good health. The V gene is TRBV23-1, the J gene TRBJ2-1, with D possibly matching TRBD1 (7 bases). TRBV23-1 is an open reading frame whose function is uncertain. For the CDR3, the DNA is TGCGCCAGCAGTAACCGACAGGGTGGGGGGTACAATGAGCAGTTCTTC. It translates to CASSNRQGGGYNEQFF.